Within the sample, the clone carrying this TCR beta chain is medium-sized (0.01 to 0.1%). The V gene's germline CDR1 is MNHGY and CDR2 SAAAGT. There are 14 residues in the CDR3. V gave up 6 bases and J gave up 0 bases, with 11 bases separating them. This record belongs to a study of T cells in localized non-small cell lung cancer. Method: immunoSEQ multiplex PCR; TCRdb's copy keeps in-frame clones and lacks some. The table shows around 6,400 clones, with roughly 25% occurring only once. This rearrangement joins TRBV6-8 to TRBJ1-2; no firm D call. The sample consisted of lung tumor tissue, taken before any cancer treatment. This receptor was identified in a female donor over 55 with stage I lung adenocarcinoma. The CDR3 loop is CASRTIGANYGYTF. CDR3 sequence (DNA): TGTGCCAGCAGGACGATCGGGGCTAACTATGGCTACACCTTC.